This T cell receptor (beta chain) was recorded in a study of T cells in Graves' hyperthyroidism and ophthalmopathy. In this sample, this clonotype turned up a few times. From RNA transcripts, TCR beta CDR3 regions were amplified. When the TCR CDR3 underwent first-round RT-PCR, the HTBI primer set was used. TCRdb independently ran MiXCR on the multiplex PCR reads; one entry per CDR3 protein. The sample includes hundreds of thousands of distinct CDR3 sequences, about 15% of them seen just once. The ends lost 5 bases at V and 6 bases at J; junction bases unmatched: 4. This CDR3 comprises 14 residues. V gene TRBV12-3 or TRBV12-4 combines with J gene TRBJ2-1; 10 bases agree with TRBD2. Source material: blood. The sequence was collected from a man aged 18 to 30 with Graves' ophthalmopathy. CDR3 sequence reads: CASSLSGGANEQFF. CDR3 sequence (DNA): TGTGCCAGCAGTCTAAGCGGGGGGGCCAATGAGCAGTTCTTC.